This T cell receptor (beta chain) was sequenced for a study of read filtering for tumor transcriptome and immune sequencing (dated by TCRdb to 2018 to 2020). For the study in its entirety: Of the patients in the cohort, approximately 16 were male and some 15 were female, and their mean age was 65.9 years, with a range of about 45 to 80. Using the same bone marrow samples, the study ran both targeted immune repertoire sequencing and bulk whole-transcriptome sequencing and then compared the TCR repertoires from each method. Per sample, about 4.05 to 10.27 million TCR-region mapped reads were obtained with IR-seq, compared with only 85 to 1273 with RNA-seq. One main goal was a read-filtering strategy for immune repertoire data, in particular deciding whether clonotypes backed by only one read should be removed. After DNase treatment, whole-transcriptome libraries were prepared with the TruSeq RNA Access Library Prep Kit. By revised international staging, eight or nine patients were R-ISS I, under 20 were R-ISS II and about seven were R-ISS III.

This clonotype was observed many times. Its antigen is still unknown. There are no base qualities to consult, and no much larger clone falls within one base. Bone marrow was sampled from every patient at the time of active disease. Isolation of bone marrow mononuclear cells was performed by Ficoll-Hypaque density gradient centrifugation. To remove myeloma plasma cells, the cells were labeled with CD138 magnetic microbeads on a MACS separator, and CD138-negative cells were then collected by negative selection. The purity of the isolated cells was checked by flow cytometry with CD138 antibodies on an Attune NxT. Total RNA was extracted with TRIzol reagent and quantified with a NanoDrop spectrophotometer. Paired RNA-seq and IR-seq were performed on each patient's CD138-negative bone marrow sample. Measured from the cysteine to the phenylalanine, the CDR3 is 14 residues long. Solely the CDR3 DNA is kept, with 42 bases framed from the first base. Via the germline V gene, CDR1 is SGHRS and CDR2 YFSETQ. Relative to germline, V is 6 bases shorter and J is 1 base shorter, with 12 bases between their ends.

Beyond this particular receptor, the publication reports: The sorted CD138-negative fraction was composed of a mixed bone marrow immune population rather than of purified T cells. IR-seq captured clonotypes at much higher depth and more reliably than RNA-seq, and smaller IR-seq throughput sufficed to identify most shared clonotypes. Single-read clonotypes made up around 86% of clonotypes but only about 4% of total reads in IR-seq, compared with about 77% of clonotypes and approximately 40% of reads in RNA-seq. Removing single-read clonotypes increased the correlation between IR-seq and RNA-seq shared clonotype proportions.

The Immunoverse kit was used to build TCR libraries from roughly 0.4 ug RNA, with molecular barcoded adaptors covering alpha/delta and beta/gamma chains. TCR library preparation used the same RNA that was used for transcriptome sequencing. An Illumina HiSeq 4000 with 2 x 150 cycles was used to sequence the TCR libraries. The authors processed their data as follows. MiXCR aligned TCR reads to human V, D, J and C references and assembled the aligned reads into CDR3 clonotypes, with quality filtering and error correction included. Clonotype counts and gene usage diversity were analyzed with the tcR package in R. For inspection of raw mapping reads, RNA-seq reads were mapped by STAR aligner version 2.5.3a onto GRCh37 of the human genome. IR-seq fastq files were randomly downsampled with Seqtk 1.3 to test the effect of sequencing depth on detected clonotypes. TCRdb redid the processing of the public reads, applying fastp at Q25 and MiXCR, and retained in-frame beta chains. Rows merge per CDR3 protein into single entries with the most common DNA and genes. The V and J calls shown here were made by TCRdb, not taken from the authors' results. Present in this sample are some 46,000 distinct CDR3 sequences, roughly 20% of which were seen just once. Clones ranked in the top ten supply 37% of the sample.

The chain was built from TRBV5-1 and TRBJ2-3; the D gene is unclear. This TCR derives from a donor over 35 with multiple myeloma. Sequencing used a population of CD138-negative cells sorted from bone marrow. The cell subset or site tag for this specimen amounts to: bone marrow mononuclear cells depleted of CD138+ plasma/myeloma cells by negative magnetic selection. The DNA sequence follows: TGCGCCAGCAAACGAACCGAGGGCACAGATACGCAGTATTTT. This encodes CASKRTEGTDTQYF. The entire variable domain, with the stretches around the CDR3 drawn from the reference TRBV5-1 and TRBJ2-3 proteins, is KAGVTQTPRYLIKTRGQQVTLSCSPISGHRSVSWYQQTPGQGLQFLFEYFSETQRNKGNFPGRFSGRQFSNSRSEMNVSTLELGDSALYLCASKRTEGTDTQYFGPGTRLTVL.